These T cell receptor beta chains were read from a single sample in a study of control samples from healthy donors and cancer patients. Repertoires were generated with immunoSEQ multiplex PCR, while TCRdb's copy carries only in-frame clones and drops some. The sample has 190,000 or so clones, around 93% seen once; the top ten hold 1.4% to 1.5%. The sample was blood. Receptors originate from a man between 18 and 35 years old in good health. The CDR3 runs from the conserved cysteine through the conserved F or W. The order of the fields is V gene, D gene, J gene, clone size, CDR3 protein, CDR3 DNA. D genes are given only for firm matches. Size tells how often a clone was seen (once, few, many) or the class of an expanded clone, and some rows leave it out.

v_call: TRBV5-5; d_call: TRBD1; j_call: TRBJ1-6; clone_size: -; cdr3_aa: CASSLEGASPLHF; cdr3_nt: TGTGCCAGCAGCTTGGAGGGGGCTTCACCCCTCCACTTT
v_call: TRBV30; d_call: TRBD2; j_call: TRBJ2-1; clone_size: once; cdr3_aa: CAWTTGLAGTHGQFF; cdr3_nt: TGTGCCTGGACCACGGGACTAGCGGGGACGCATGGGCAGTTCTTC
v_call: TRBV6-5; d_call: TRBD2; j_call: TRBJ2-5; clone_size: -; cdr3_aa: CASCLAGVETQYF; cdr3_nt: TGTGCCAGTTGTTTAGCGGGGGTTGAGACCCAGTACTTC
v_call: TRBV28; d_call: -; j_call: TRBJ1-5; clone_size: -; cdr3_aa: CASRELGGSNQPQHF; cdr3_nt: TGTGCCAGCAGAGAACTAGGGGGAAGCAATCAGCCCCAGCATTTT
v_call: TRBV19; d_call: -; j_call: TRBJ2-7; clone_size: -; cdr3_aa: CASSTLTAATYEQYF; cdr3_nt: TGTGCCAGTAGTACCCTGACAGCGGCCACCTACGAGCAGTACTTC
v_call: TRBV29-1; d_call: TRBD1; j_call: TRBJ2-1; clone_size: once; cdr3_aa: CSVAKGTGYNEQFF; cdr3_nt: TGCAGCGTTGCGAAGGGGACAGGGTACAATGAGCAGTTCTTC
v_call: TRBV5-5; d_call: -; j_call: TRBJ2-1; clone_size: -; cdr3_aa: CASSFLRGTNNEQFF; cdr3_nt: TGTGCCAGCAGCTTCCTTCGCGGGACAAACAATGAGCAGTTCTTC
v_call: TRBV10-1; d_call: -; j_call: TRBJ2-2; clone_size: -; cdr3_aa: CASSESGRQGNTGELFF; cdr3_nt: TGCGCCAGCAGTGAGAGCGGGAGACAGGGTAACACCGGGGAGCTGTTTTTT
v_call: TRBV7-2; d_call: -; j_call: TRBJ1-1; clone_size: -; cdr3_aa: CASFRAAGNTEAFF; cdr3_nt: TGTGCCAGCTTTAGAGCGGCGGGCAACACTGAAGCTTTCTTT
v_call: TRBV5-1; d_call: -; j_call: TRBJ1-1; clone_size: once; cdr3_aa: CASSFWSQSLTEAFF; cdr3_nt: TGCGCCAGCAGCTTCTGGTCTCAGAGTTTAACTGAAGCTTTCTTT
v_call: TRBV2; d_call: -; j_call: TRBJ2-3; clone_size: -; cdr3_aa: CASSLEPDTQYF; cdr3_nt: TGTGCCAGCAGTCTCGAACCGGATACGCAGTATTTT
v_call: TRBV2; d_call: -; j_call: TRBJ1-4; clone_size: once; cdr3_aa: CASSAPGAGNEKLFF; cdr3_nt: TGTGCCAGCAGCGCCCCTGGGGCGGGTAATGAAAAACTGTTTTTT
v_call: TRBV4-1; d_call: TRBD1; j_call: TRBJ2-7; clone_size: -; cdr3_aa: CASSQAPGQGASSYEQYF; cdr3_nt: TGCGCCAGCAGCCAAGCCCCAGGACAGGGGGCTAGCTCCTACGAGCAGTACTTC
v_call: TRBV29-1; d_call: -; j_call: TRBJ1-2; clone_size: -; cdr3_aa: CSVEAGPDYGYTF; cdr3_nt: TGCAGCGTTGAGGCAGGACCGGACTATGGCTACACCTTC
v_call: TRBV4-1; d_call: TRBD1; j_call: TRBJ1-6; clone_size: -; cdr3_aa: CASSTRWGQGLNRDNSPLHF; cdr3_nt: TGCGCCAGCAGCACGCGTTGGGGACAGGGACTAAATCGTGATAATTCACCCCTCCACTTT
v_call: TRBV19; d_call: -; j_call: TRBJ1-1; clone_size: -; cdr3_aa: CASSISAVNTEAFF; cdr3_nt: TGTGCCAGTAGTATATCAGCAGTGAACACTGAAGCTTTCTTT
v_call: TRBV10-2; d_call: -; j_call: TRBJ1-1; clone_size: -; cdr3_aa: CASSSPVNTEAFF; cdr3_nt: TGCGCCAGCAGCTCACCAGTGAACACTGAAGCTTTCTTT
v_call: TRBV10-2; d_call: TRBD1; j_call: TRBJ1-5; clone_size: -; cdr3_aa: CASSGTGNQPQHF; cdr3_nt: TGCGCCAGCAGCGGGACAGGCAATCAGCCCCAGCATTTT
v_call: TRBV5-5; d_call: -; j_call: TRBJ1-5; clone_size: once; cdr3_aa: CASSLEDQAYQPQHF; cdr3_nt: TGTGCCAGCAGCTTGGAGGACCAGGCCTATCAGCCCCAGCATTTT
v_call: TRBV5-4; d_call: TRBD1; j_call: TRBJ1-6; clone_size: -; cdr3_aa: CASSDNDRGLNSPLHF; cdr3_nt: TGTGCCAGCAGCGATAATGACAGGGGCCTAAATTCACCCCTCCACTTT
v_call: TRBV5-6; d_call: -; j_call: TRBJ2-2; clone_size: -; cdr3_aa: CASSHRGGSPGELFF; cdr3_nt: TGTGCCAGCAGCCACAGGGGGGGCTCCCCCGGGGAGCTGTTTTTT
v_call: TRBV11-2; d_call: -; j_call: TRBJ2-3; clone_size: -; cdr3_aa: CASSLSNSATGTDTQYF; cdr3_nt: TGTGCCAGCAGCTTGAGTAACTCCGCGACTGGCACAGATACGCAGTATTTT
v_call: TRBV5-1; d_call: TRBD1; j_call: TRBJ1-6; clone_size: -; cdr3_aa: CASREGTGGPNSPLHF; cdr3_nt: TGCGCCAGCCGGGAGGGGACAGGGGGGCCCAATTCACCCCTCCACTTT
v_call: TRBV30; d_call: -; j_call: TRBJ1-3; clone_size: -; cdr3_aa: CAWSRGSGNTIYF; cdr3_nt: TGTGCCTGGAGTAGGGGCTCTGGAAACACCATATATTTT
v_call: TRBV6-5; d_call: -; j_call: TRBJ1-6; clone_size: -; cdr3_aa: CASSRDGTSSPLHF; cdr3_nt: TGTGCCAGCAGCAGGGACGGGACTAGCTCACCCCTCCACTTT
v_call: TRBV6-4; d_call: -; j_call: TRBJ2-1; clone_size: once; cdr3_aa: CASSEGGNEQFF; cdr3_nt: TGTGCCAGCAGTGAGGGGGGCAATGAGCAGTTCTTC
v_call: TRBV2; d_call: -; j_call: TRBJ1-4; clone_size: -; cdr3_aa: CASSESAATNEKLFF; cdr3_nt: TGTGCCAGCAGTGAGTCCGCTGCAACTAATGAAAAACTGTTTTTT
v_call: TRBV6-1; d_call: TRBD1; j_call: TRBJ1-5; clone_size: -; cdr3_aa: CASSEAGTGPAPRPQHF; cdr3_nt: TGTGCCAGCAGTGAAGCGGGGACAGGCCCCGCGCCGAGGCCCCAGCATTTT
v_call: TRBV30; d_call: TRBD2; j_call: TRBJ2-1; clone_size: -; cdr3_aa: CAWRPIPGTSGSSYNEQFF; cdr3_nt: TGTGCCTGGAGACCTATCCCCGGGACTAGCGGGTCCTCCTACAATGAGCAGTTCTTC
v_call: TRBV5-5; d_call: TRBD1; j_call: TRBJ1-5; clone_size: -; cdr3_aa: CASSLVTGDQPQHF; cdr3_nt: TGTGCCAGCAGCTTGGTGACAGGGGATCAGCCCCAGCATTTT
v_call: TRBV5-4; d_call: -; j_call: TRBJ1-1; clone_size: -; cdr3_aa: CASSPAGQWNTEAFF; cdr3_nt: TGTGCCAGCAGCCCAGCGGGGCAGTGGAACACTGAAGCTTTCTTT